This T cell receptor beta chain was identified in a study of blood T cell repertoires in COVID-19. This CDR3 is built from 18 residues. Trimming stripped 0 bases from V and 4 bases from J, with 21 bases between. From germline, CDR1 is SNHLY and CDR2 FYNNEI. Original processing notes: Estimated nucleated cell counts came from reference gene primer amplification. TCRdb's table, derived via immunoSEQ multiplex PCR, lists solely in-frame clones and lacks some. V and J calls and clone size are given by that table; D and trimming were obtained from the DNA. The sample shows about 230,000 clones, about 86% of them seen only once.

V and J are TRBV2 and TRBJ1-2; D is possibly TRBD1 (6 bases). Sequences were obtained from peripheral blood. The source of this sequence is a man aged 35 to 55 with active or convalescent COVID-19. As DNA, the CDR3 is TGTGCCAGCAGTGAAGCTAACGTAAACAGGGTCCGAGCCTATGGCTACACCTTC. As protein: CASSEANVNRVRAYGYTF.